The 20 T cell receptor beta chains below come from one sample, sequenced in a study of neurological immune-mediated disorders. MiXCR was run by TCRdb on the 5' RACE reads, yielding one entry per CDR3 protein. The sample gives more than 15,000 distinct CDR3 sequences, 12% to 15% of which show up once; approximately 8% is in the top ten. The specimen was CD4+ T cells from blood. The receptors come from a woman aged 55-75 years with HTLV-1-associated myelopathy (HAM/TSP).

This clonotype showed up many times. The rearrangement links TRBV12-3 or TRBV12-4 to TRBJ1-5; D ambiguous. V lost 2 bases to trimming and J lost 4 bases, with 3 bases between them. This CDR3 is 12 amino acids long. The CDR3 region has the DNA TGTGCCAGCAGTTTATGGAATCAGCCCCAGCATTTT. Residues: CASSLWNQPQHF.

The gene calls are TRBV9 and TRBJ1-1; the D gene is possibly TRBD1 (6 bases). The CDR3 is 13 residues long. Trimming removed 4 bases at V and 3 bases at J, with 10 bases between. Germline CDR1 SGDLS, CDR2 YYNGEE. CDR3: CASSSGQDTEAFF. In nucleotides, the CDR3 is TGTGCCAGCAGCTCGGGACAAGACACTGAAGCTTTCTTT.

This clonotype has a count of ten or more. The chain joins TRBV5-1 to TRBJ1-3; D gene ambiguous. The CDR3 has 15 amino acids. The V gene lost 0 bases and the J gene lost 0 bases, with 7 bases spanning the gap. Germline lookup yields CDR1 SGHRS and CDR2 YFSETQ. The CDR3 protein is CASSLDWSSGNTIYF. The CDR3 nucleotides are TGCGCCAGCAGCTTGGATTGGTCCTCTGGAAACACCATATATTTT.

This clonotype is deemed medium-sized (0.01 to 0.1%). The chain recombines TRBV15 with TRBJ2-1; tentative D call: TRBD1 (5 bases). The germline CDR1 and CDR2 sequences are LNHNV and YYDKDF (reference sequence). This CDR3 comprises 14 residues. V lost 1 base to trimming and J lost 5 bases, with 9 bases between them. The CDR3 sequence: CATSRGGRDNEQFF. In DNA, the CDR3 is TGTGCCACCAGCAGAGGGGGCCGGGACAATGAGCAGTTCTTC.

By sample fraction, this clonotype is medium-sized (0.01 to 0.1%). The chain has TRBV20-1 and TRBJ1-5; the match to TRBD1 covers 7 bases. V trimming: 0 bases; J trimming: 4 bases; junction bases outside the gene matches: 9. The CDR3 extends over 16 amino acids. Germline V gene data show CDR1 as DFQATT and CDR2 as SNEGSKA (reference sequence). This CDR3 is CSARDLDRAGNQPQHF. CDR3 nucleotide sequence: TGCAGTGCTAGAGATCTAGACAGGGCCGGAAATCAGCCCCAGCATTTT.

There are many counts of this clonotype. The J gene is TRBJ2-3, the V gene TRBV5-6; TRBD2 might be the D (6 bases). The germline CDR1 and CDR2 sequences are SGHDT and YYEEEE. Trimming shortened V by 6 bases and J by 0 bases, and 14 bases separated the two germline ends. This CDR3 has 15 amino acids. DNA of the CDR3: TGTGCCAGCATGGAGGGATTGAAAAGCACAGATACGCAGTATTTT. Amino acids: CASMEGLKSTDTQYF.

This clonotype was recorded at least ten times. CDR3 bases: TGCAGTGCTATCCCTTCCACAGATACGCAGTATTTT. It codes for CSAIPSTDTQYF. The chain recombines TRBV20-1 with TRBJ2-3; no firm D call. This CDR3 comprises 12 residues. Germline assignment: CDR1 DFQATT and CDR2 SNEGSKA (reference sequence). Deletions cut 4 bases from V and 2 bases from J, with 7 bases between.

This clonotype was picked up many times. V usage is TRBV20-1 and J usage is TRBJ1-1; 10 nucleotides match TRBD1. The CDR3 spans 13 residues. Germline V gene data show CDR1 as DFQATT and CDR2 as SNEGSKA (reference sequence). V shed 6 bases and J 6 bases; nucleotides not matched to a gene: 7. The CDR3 is CSASTGTGAEAFF. In DNA, the CDR3 is TGCAGTGCAAGTACCGGGACAGGGGCTGAAGCTTTCTTT.

This clonotype was seen many times. The rearrangement joins TRBV5-6 to TRBJ2-2, with 8 positions matching TRBD2. Germline CDR1 is SGHDT and CDR2 is YYEEEE. The CDR3 contains 16 residues. Trimming removed 1 base from V and 4 bases from J; junction bases left unmatched: 6. The CDR3 DNA sequence: TGTGCCAGCAGCTTGTTACACGGGGGGGCCACCGGGGAGCTGTTTTTT. As protein: CASSLLHGGATGELFF.

This clonotype was recorded at least ten times. This chain uses TRBV19 with TRBJ2-2; 7 nucleotides agree with TRBD1. V was pared by 7 bases and J by 5 bases, with 10 bases of the junction left unmatched. Germline-derived CDR1 and CDR2 are LNHDA and SQIVND (reference sequence). The CDR3 is 15 residues long. As DNA, the CDR3 is TGTGCCAGTACCAATCGGGCAGGGGGTACCGGGGAGCTGTTTTTT. It encodes CASTNRAGGTGELFF. The entire variable domain, with the rest obtained from reference TRBV19 and TRBJ2-2, is as follows: DGGITQSPKYLFRKEGQNVTLSCEQNLNHDAMYWYRQDPGQGLRLIYYSQIVNDFQKGDIAEGYSVSREKKESFPLTVTSAQKNPTAFYLCASTNRAGGTGELFFGEGSRLTVL.

This clonotype was recorded many times. The genes are TRBV20-1 and TRBJ2-7, with 7 bases fitting TRBD1. The CDR3 sequence is 15 residues long. The V gene end was trimmed by 2 bases and the J gene end by 0 bases; junction bases not matched to a gene: 7. The germline V gene encodes CDR1 DFQATT and CDR2 SNEGSKA (reference sequence). In nucleotides, the CDR3 is TGCAGTGCTAGAACTACAGGGGCAACCTCCTACGAGCAGTACTTC. Protein: CSARTTGATSYEQYF.

This chain uses TRBV15 with TRBJ1-5, with unresolved D. Trimming pared 0 bases from V and 7 bases from J, leaving 13 bases between. Per germline, CDR1 LNHNV and CDR2 YYDKDF (reference sequence). This CDR3 is built from 15 residues. The CDR3 region has the DNA TGTGCCACCAGCAGAGATCGACAAGGAGGGCAGCCCCAGCATTTT. It is translated as CATSRDRQGGQPQHF. Combining the CDR3 with reference TRBV15 and TRBJ1-5 gives the whole variable domain DAMVIQNPRYQVTQFGKPVTLSCSQTLNHNVMYWYQQKSSQAPKLLFHYYDKDFNNEADTPDNFQSRRPNTSFCFLDIRSPGLGDTAMYLCATSRDRQGGQPQHFGDGTRLSIL.

This clonotype was seen ten or more times. The gene calls are TRBV20-1 and TRBJ2-7; no clear D. The V gene lost 0 bases and the J gene lost 2 bases, with 14 bases spanning the gap. The CDR3 contains 15 residues. The V gene's germline CDR1 is DFQATT and CDR2 SNEGSKA (reference sequence). The CDR3 region is CSARDRNRMAYEQYF. The DNA for the CDR3 is TGCAGTGCTAGAGATCGGAATCGCATGGCCTACGAGCAGTACTTC.

This clonotype was observed many times. The V gene is TRBV15, the J gene TRBJ2-7; 11 bases agree with TRBD1. Trimming at V came to 0 bases and at J to 3 bases, leaving 4 bases not matched to a gene. Germline loops: CDR1 LNHNV, CDR2 YYDKDF (reference sequence). CDR3 length: 16 amino acids. In nucleotides, the CDR3 is TGTGCCACCAGCAGAGAGCCCGGGACAGGGGGCTACGAGCAGTACTTC. As protein: CATSREPGTGGYEQYF.

This clonotype was observed at least ten times. The chain has TRBV24-1 and TRBJ2-2; 7 bases fit TRBD1. The ends lost 3 bases at V and 6 bases at J; junction bases unmatched: 6. The germline CDR1 and CDR2 sequences are KGHDR and SFDVKD. The CDR3 has 15 amino acids. The CDR3 DNA reads as TGTGCCACCAGTGATCCAAGGGGGCTCTCCGGGGAGCTGTTTTTT. Amino acids: CATSDPRGLSGELFF.

This clonotype was found many times. V usage is TRBV20-1 and J usage is TRBJ2-1, with D perhaps matching TRBD1 (6 bases). The germline CDR1 and CDR2 sequences are DFQATT and SNEGSKA (reference sequence). Between the trimmed V and J ends, which lost 7 bases and 8 bases, there was a span of 18 bases. This CDR3 has 13 amino acids. CDR3 region: CSVPLQGWDEQFF. CDR3 DNA sequence: TGCAGTGTCCCGCTACAGGGTTGGGATGAGCAGTTCTTC.

The table lists this clonotype with many counts. The V gene is TRBV5-1, the J gene TRBJ2-1; D is undetermined. V lost 0 bases, J lost 3 bases, and 13 bases lay in between. CDR3 length: 16 amino acids. The germline gives CDR1 SGHRS, CDR2 YFSETQ. The CDR3 is CASSLGGATFYNEQFF. CDR3 bases: TGCGCCAGCAGCTTGGGAGGTGCAACTTTCTACAATGAGCAGTTCTTC.

In this sample, this clonotype turned up many times. The genes are TRBV20-1 and TRBJ1-2; 7 bases agree with TRBD1. Germline values: CDR1 DFQATT, CDR2 SNEGSKA (reference sequence). V was clipped by 0 bases and J by 0 bases; unmatched bases: 13. This CDR3 is built from 18 residues. This CDR3 is CSARDLALATGTNYGYTF. The CDR3 region has the DNA TGCAGTGCTAGAGATTTGGCCCTCGCGACAGGGACTAACTATGGCTACACCTTC.

This clonotype was seen repeatedly, ten times or more. The J gene is TRBJ2-1, the V gene TRBV4-1; 11 nucleotides agree with TRBD2. The CDR3 is 15 residues long. After removal of 5 bases from V and 3 bases from J, the junction contained 3 bases not matched to a gene. CDR1 and CDR2 (germline): MGHRA, YSYEKL. The CDR3 DNA reads TGCGCCAGCAGCTTCCTAGCGGGGGGCTACAATGAGCAGTTCTTC. It is translated as CASSFLAGGYNEQFF.

This clonotype was counted at least ten times. This rearrangement joins TRBV5-1 to TRBJ2-7, with 8 bases that match TRBD2. The CDR3 spans 14 residues. Losses at the gene ends were 2 bases for V and 4 bases for J; bases not matched to a gene: 5. Germline CDR1 and CDR2: SGHRS and YFSETQ. CDR3 sequence: CASSFGGVNYEQYF. CDR3 DNA: TGCGCCAGCAGCTTCGGGGGGGTTAATTACGAGCAGTACTTC.